This TCR beta chain was captured by sequencing in a study of molecular identifiers for immune sequencing clone quantification. Study-level points and caveats: Because of identical TCR molecules sharing a barcode, sizes of highly expanded clones could be underestimated. Spike-in Jurkat TCR RNA from a single cell reportedly registered among one million naive cells.

This clonotype was detected a few times. Antigen: not known. Naive CD8 T cells were sorted as CD8+CD4-CCR7+CD45RA+. Germline-derived CDR1 and CDR2 are SGHTA and FQGNSA. V gave up 6 bases and J gave up 0 bases, with 11 bases separating them. This CDR3 is 15 amino acids long. As previously described, bulk TCR libraries were made using listed TCR primers. MiXCR was run by TCRdb on the PCR reads, yielding one entry per CDR3 protein. The table records approximately 670,000 distinct CDR3 sequences, about 20% of them present only once. The chain is built from TRBV7-2 and TRBJ1-4, with D uncertain. This clonotype was sampled from a human donor in good health. Some libraries in this study had Jurkat cell RNA spiked in. The sample taken for sequencing was naive CD8+ T cells from blood, with Jurkat cell RNA spiked in. Specified subset: FACS-sorted CD8+CD4-CCR7+CD45RA+ naive T cells. CDR3 amino acids: CASSWTDATNEKLFF. CDR3 DNA sequence: TGTGCCAGCAGTTGGACGGATGCAACTAATGAAAAACTGTTTTTT.